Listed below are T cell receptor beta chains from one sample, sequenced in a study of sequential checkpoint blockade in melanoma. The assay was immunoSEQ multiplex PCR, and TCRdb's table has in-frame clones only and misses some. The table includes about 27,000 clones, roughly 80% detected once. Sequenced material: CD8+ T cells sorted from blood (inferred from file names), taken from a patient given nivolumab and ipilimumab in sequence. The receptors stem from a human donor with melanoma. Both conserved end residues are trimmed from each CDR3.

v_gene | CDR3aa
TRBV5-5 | ASSPRGSGYT
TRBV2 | ASSGTGTGVEEQY
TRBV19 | ASSIASPNEQF
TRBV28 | ASSLLGGRDTEAL
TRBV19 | ASSLGQGAKDEQF
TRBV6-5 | ASSLTPTYEQY
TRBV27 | ASSFGVAFDEQF
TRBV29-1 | SVEPGAINEQF
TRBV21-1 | ASSKPAAKRGTYNEQF
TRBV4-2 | ASSQEGGEGSYEQY
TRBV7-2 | ASNHGQGMNYGYT
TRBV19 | ASRRSSGNTIY
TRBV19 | ATTQGNTEAF
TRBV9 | ASSAGNREQY
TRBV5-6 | ASSAGGGAYSGNTIY
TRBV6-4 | ASSPIRGSSTGELF
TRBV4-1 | ASGPQSSRTDGYT
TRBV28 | ASSSPDSRSGYNEQF
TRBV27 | ASSLSGVGTEAF
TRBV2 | ASSGTSGPNEQF
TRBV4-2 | ASSQGDRDTGELF
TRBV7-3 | ASSLAGGPNNEQF
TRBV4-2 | ASSQVIRTSGDYEQY
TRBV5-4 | ASSPLMSGTYEQY
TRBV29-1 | SGLGINEQF
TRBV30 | AWSVRLNYEQY
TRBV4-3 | ASSQGQGNPYEQY
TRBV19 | ASTGLAGVGEQF
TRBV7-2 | ASTDSRDDYGYT
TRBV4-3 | ASSLIGSGSSYEQY
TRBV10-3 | AIRGQSGELF
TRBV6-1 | ASSTPGHSYEQY
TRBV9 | ASSPAGAGITDTQY
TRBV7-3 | ASTPTVGTGYNEQF
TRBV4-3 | ASSPGQGSGELF
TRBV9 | ASSGGGGSEQF
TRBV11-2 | ASKTSSYEQY
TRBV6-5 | ASSYRGSGEQY
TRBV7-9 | ASSSPWTGSEKLF
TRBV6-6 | ASSYSSSTEAF
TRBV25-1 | ASSVGQGETQY
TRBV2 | ASKAGQGLPLEQY
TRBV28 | ASSFSRYNNEQF
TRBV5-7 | ASSDPQGSQNGYT
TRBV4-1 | ASSQARQGISYEQY
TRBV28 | ASSWTVFTGELF
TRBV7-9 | ATIPEDRNNEQF
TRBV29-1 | SVEGGTGGTDTQY
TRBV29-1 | SVTGNGETQY
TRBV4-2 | ASSRGTDEAF